This T cell receptor beta chain was sequenced in a study of siplizumab effects on memory and regulatory T cells. This clone was detected only once. Its antigen is not known. Findings and caveats of the study: Greater diversity than memory cells seemed evident in naive T cells, which also appeared to be major alloresponse contributors. Significant reduction of alloreactive sequences traceable to unstimulated CD4+ memory cells was observed with siplizumab.

This table comes from immunoSEQ multiplex PCR, and its TCRdb copy is limited to in-frame clones, with some not included. The top ten clones hold 1% to 1.5% of a sample with roughly 93,000 clones, 85% to 95% of them seen once. This CDR3 spans 15 amino acids. Germline CDR1 reads SGHTA; CDR2 reads FQGTGA. Trimming left V 4 bases short and J 7 bases short, with 19 bases between. The sample consisted of non-Treg CD4+ T cells sorted from blood. The rearrangement uses TRBV7-3 and TRBJ2-5; D not certain. This TCR was recovered from a human donor in good health. CDR3 nucleotide sequence: TGTGCCAGCAGCTCGGCCCCGGGTTCCCGAGGGACCCAGTACTTC. It is translated as CASSSAPGSRGTQYF.